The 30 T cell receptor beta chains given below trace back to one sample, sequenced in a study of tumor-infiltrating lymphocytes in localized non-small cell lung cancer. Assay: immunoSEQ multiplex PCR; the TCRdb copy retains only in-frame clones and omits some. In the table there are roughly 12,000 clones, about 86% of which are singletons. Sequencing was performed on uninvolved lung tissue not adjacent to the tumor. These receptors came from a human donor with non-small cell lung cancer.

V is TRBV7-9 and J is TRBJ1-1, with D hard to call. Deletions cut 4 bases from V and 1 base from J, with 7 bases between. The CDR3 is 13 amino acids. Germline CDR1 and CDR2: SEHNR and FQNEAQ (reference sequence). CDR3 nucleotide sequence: TGTGCCAGCAGCTACGCAGAGAACACTGAAGCTTTCTTT. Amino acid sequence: CASSYAENTEAFF.

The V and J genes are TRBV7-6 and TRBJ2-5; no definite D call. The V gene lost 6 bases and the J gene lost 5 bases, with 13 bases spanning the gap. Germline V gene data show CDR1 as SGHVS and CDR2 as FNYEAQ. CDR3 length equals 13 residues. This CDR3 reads CASSVGPLETQYF. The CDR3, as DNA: TGTGCCAGCAGTGTAGGGCCATTGGAGACCCAGTACTTC.

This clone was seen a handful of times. The CDR3 region is CASSLGSGVAYEQYF. For the CDR3, the DNA is TGTGCCAGCAGCTTAGGGAGCGGGGTGGCCTACGAGCAGTACTTC. V gene TRBV7-9 combines with J gene TRBJ2-7, with 7 bases fitting TRBD2. With 1 base clipped from V and 2 bases from J, the junction kept 5 bases outside the gene matches. CDR1 SEHNR and CDR2 FQNEAQ come from the germline V gene (reference sequence). The CDR3 covers 15 residues.

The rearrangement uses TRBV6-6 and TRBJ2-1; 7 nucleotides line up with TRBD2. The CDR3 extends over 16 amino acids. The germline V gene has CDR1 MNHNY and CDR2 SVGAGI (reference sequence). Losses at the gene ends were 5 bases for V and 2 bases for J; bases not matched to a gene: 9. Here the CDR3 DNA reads TGTGCCAGCAGTAACCCGCGGGGGACCACCTACAATGAGCAGTTCTTC. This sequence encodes CASSNPRGTTYNEQFF.

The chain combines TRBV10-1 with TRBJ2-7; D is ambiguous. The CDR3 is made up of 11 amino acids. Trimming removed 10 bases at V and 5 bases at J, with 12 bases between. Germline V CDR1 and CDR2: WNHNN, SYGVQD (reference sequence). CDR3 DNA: TGCGCCATTGCCCGATTTGACGAGCAGTACTTC. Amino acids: CAIARFDEQYF.

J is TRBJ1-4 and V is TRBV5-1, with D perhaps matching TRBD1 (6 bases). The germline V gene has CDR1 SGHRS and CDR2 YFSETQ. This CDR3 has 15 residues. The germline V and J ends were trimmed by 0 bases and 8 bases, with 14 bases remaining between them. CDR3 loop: CASSLEVGGGEKLFF. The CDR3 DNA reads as TGCGCCAGCAGCTTGGAGGTCGGGGGCGGAGAAAAACTGTTTTTT.

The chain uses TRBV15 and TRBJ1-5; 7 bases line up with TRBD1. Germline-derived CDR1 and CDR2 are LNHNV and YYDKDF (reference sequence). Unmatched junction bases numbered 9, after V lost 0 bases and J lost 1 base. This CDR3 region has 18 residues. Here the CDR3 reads CATSRDSNTGDSNQPQHF. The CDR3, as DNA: TGTGCCACCAGCAGAGATTCCAATACAGGGGACAGCAATCAGCCCCAGCATTTT.

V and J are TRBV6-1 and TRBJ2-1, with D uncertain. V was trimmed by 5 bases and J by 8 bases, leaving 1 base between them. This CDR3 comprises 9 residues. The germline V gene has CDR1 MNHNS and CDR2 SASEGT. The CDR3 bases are TGTGCCAGCAGTCATGAGCAGTTCTTC. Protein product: CASSHEQFF.

CDR3 region: CASSLARAGVVYEQYF. The DNA for the CDR3 is TGTGCCAGCAGCTTAGCGCGGGCAGGGGTGGTCTACGAGCAGTACTTC. This chain connects TRBV7-9 to TRBJ2-7; a weak D match, TRBD1 (6 bases). V lost 0 bases to trimming and J lost 3 bases, with 15 bases between them. The germline CDR1 and CDR2 sequences are SEHNR and FQNEAQ (reference sequence). The CDR3 contains 16 residues.

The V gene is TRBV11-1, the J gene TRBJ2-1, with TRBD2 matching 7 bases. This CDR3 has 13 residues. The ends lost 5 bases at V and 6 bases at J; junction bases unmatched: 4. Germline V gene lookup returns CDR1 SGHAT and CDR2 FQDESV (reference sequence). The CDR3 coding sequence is TGTGCCAGCAGCCCGCTAGCGGCCAATGAGCAGTTCTTC. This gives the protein CASSPLAANEQFF.

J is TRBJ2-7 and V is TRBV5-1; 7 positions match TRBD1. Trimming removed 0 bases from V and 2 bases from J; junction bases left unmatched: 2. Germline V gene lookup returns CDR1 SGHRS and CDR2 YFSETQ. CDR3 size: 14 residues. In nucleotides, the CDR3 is TGCGCCAGCAGCTTGGAAGGGGGCGCCTACGAGCAGTACTTC. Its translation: CASSLEGGAYEQYF.

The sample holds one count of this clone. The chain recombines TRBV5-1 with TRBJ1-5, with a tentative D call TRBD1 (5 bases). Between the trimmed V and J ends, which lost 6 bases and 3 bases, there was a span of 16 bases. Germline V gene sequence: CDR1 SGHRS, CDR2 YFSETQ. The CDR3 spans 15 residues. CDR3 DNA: TGCGCCAGCAACCCCGGGGACCTCCCCAATCAGCCCCAGCATTTT. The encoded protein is CASNPGDLPNQPQHF.

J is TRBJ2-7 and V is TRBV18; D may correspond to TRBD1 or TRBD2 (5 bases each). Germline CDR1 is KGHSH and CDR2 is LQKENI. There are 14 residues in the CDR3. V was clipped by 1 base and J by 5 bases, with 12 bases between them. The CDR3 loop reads CASSPQPGTHEQYF. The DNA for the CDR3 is TGTGCCAGCTCACCACAGCCAGGGACCCACGAGCAGTACTTC.

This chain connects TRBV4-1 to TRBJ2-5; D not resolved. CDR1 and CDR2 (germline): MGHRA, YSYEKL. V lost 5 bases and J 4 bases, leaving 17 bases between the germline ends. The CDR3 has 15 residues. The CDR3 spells CASSSTPVGRETQYF. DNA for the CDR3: TGCGCCAGCAGCTCGACCCCTGTAGGTAGAGAGACCCAGTACTTC.

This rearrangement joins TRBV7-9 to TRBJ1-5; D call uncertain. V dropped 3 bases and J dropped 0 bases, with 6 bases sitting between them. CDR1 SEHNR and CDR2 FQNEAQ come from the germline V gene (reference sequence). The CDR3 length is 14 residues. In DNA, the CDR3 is TGTGCCAGCAGCTTCTCCAATAGCAATCAGCCCCAGCATTTT. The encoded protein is CASSFSNSNQPQHF.

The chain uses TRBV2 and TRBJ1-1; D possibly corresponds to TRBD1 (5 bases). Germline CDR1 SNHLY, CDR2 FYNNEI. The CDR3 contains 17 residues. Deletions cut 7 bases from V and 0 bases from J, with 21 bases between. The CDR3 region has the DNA TGTGCCAGCACCGTGGGCAGGACTTTGGGACTGAACACTGAAGCTTTCTTT. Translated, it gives CASTVGRTLGLNTEAFF.

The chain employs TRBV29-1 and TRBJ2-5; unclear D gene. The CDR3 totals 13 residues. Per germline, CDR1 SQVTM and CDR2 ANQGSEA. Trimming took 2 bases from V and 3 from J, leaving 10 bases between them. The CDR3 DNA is TGCAGCGTTGAAATAGGGCGTAAAGAGACCCAGTACTTC. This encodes CSVEIGRKETQYF.

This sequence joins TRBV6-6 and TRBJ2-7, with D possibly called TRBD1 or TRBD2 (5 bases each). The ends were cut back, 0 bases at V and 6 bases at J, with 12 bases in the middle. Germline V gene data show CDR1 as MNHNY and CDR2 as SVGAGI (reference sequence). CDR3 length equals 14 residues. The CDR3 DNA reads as TGTGCCAGCAGTTACTCGCTAGGGGAGAGCGAGCAGTACTTC. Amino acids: CASSYSLGESEQYF.

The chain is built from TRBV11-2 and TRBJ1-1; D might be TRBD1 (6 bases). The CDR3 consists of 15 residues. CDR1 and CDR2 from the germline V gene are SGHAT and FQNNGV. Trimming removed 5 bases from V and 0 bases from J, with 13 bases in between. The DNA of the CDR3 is TGTGCCAGCAGCCCCCGACAGGTGCTGAACACTGAAGCTTTCTTT. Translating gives CASSPRQVLNTEAFF.

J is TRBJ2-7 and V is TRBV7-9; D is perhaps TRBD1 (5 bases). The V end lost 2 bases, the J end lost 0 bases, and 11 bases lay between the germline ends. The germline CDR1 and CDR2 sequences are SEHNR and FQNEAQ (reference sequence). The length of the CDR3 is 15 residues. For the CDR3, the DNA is TGTGCCAGCAGCTTACTACAGGTTCTCTCCTACGAGCAGTACTTC. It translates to CASSLLQVLSYEQYF.

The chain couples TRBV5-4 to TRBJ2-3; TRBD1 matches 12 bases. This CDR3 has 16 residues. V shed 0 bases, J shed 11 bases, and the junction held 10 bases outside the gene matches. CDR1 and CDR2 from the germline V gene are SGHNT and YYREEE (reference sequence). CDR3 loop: CASSLGGRDRGRGQYF. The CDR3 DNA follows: TGTGCCAGCAGCTTGGGGGGCCGGGACAGGGGGCGGGGGCAGTATTTT.

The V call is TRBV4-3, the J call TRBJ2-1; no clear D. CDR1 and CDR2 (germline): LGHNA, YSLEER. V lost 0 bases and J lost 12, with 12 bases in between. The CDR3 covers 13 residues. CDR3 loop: CASSQDPATVQFF. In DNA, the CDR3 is TGCGCCAGCAGCCAAGATCCCGCGACGGTGCAGTTCTTC.

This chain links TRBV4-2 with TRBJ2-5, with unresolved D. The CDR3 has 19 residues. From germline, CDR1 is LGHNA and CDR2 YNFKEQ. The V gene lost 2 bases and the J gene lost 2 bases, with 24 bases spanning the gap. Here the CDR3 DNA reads TGTGCCAGCAGCCAAAGACTTACCCATACCCGAGGAACTCAAGAGACCCAGTACTTC. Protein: CASSQRLTHTRGTQETQYF.

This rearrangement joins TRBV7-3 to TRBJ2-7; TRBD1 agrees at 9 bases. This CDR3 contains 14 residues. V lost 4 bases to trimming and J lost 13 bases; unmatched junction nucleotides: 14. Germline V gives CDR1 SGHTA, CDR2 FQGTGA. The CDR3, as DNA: TGTGCCAGCAGCTCCACAGGGGGCGACGCCCCGCAATACTTC. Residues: CASSSTGGDAPQYF. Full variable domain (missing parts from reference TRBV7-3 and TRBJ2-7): GAGVSQTPSNKVTEKGKYVELRCDPISGHTALYWYRQSLGQGPEFLIYFQGTGAADDSGLPNDRFFAVRPEGSVSTLKIQRTERGDSAVYLCASSSTGGDAPQYFGPGTRLTVT.

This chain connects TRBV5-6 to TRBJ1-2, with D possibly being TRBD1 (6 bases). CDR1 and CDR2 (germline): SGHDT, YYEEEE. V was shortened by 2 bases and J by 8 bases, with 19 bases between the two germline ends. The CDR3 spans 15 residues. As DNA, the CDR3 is TGTGCCAGCAGCTTTGGAGTCGGGGGGCGGAGGGGCTACACCTTC. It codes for CASSFGVGGRRGYTF.

The CDR3 sequence is CASSQDIPRDRAYEQYF. DNA of the CDR3: TGCGCCAGCAGCCAAGATATCCCCCGGGACAGGGCCTACGAGCAGTACTTC. The rearrangement joins TRBV4-3 to TRBJ2-7, with 9 bases aligning to TRBD1. The CDR3 is 17 residues long. The germline V gene encodes CDR1 LGHNA and CDR2 YSLEER. Germline trimming cut 0 bases from V and 2 bases from J; bases unmatched to any gene: 8.

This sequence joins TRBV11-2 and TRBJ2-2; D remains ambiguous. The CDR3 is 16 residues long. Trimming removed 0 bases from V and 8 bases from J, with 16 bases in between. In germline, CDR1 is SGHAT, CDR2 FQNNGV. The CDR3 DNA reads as TGTGCCAGCAGCTTAGATATTAGGGCCCAGAAAGGGGAGCTGTTTTTT. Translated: CASSLDIRAQKGELFF.

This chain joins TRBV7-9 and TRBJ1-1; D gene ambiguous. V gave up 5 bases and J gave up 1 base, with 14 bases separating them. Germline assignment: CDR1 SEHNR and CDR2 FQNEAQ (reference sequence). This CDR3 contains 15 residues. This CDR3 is CASSPPGSRNTEAFF. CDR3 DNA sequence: TGTGCCAGCAGCCCCCCCGGTAGCCGGAACACTGAAGCTTTCTTT. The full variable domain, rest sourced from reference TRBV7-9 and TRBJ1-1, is DTGVSQNPRHKITKRGQNVTFRCDPISEHNRLYWYRQTLGQGPEFLTYFQNEAQLEKSRLLSDRFSAERPKGSFSTLEIQRTEQGDSAMYLCASSPPGSRNTEAFFGQGTRLTVV.

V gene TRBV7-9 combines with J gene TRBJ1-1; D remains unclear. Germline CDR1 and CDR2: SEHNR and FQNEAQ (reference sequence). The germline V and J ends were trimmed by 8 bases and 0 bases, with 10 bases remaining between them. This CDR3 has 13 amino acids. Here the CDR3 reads CASSDTLNTEAFF. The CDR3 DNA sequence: TGTGCCAGCTCCGATACTTTGAACACTGAAGCTTTCTTT.

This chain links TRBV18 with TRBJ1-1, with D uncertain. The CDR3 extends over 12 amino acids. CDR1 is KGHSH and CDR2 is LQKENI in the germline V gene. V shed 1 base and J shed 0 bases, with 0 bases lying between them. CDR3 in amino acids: CASSPLNTEAFF. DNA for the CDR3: TGTGCCAGCTCACCACTGAACACTGAAGCTTTCTTT.